This TCR beta chain was captured by sequencing in a study of cytomegalovirus exposure and HLA in healthy donors. Study findings and constraints: DRB1 had the most TCR associations and HLA-C the fewest, a later analysis found, with rates varying by HLA locus.

CDR1 SGDLS and CDR2 YYNGEE come from the germline V gene. V shed 0 bases and J shed 5 bases, with 7 bases lying between them. This CDR3 is built from 13 residues. 60 Vbeta and 13 Jbeta primers were used in PCR. TCRdb's copy holds only in-frame clones and misses some; the assay was immunoSEQ multiplex PCR. The sample has roughly 110,000 clones; approximately 82% are singletons. As concerns this clone: What it binds is unknown.

The rearrangement joins TRBV9 to TRBJ2-3; D is unresolved. The receptor was derived from a man in his thirties or forties in good health and CMV-seropositive. The sample was PBMCs. The CDR3 sequence: CASSVDSLDTQYF. In nucleotides, the CDR3 is TGTGCCAGCAGCGTAGACTCCCTAGATACGCAGTATTTT.